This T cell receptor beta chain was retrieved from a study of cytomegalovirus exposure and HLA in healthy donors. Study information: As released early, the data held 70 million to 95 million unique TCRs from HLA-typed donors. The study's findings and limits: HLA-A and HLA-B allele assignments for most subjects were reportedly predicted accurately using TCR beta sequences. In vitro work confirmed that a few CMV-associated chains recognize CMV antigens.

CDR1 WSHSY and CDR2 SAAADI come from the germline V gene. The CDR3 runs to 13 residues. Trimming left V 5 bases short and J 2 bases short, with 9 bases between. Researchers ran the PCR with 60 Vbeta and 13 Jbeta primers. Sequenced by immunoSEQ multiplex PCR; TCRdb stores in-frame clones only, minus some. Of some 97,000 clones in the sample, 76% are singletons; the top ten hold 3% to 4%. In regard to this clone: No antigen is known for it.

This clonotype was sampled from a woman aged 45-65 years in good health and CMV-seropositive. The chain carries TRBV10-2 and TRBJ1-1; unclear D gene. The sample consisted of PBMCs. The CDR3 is CASSPDFNTEAFF. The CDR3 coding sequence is TGCGCCAGCAGTCCGGACTTTAACACTGAAGCTTTCTTT.